This T cell receptor (beta chain) was recorded in a study of identical twins. Findings and caveats of the study: Sequences that were out-of-frame, alpha and twin-shared displayed an excess of low generation probability.

The CDR3 sequence is 14 residues long. Germline V gives CDR1 DFQATT, CDR2 SNEGSKA (reference sequence). Unmatched junction bases numbered 8, after V lost 3 bases and J lost 3 bases. This clonotype turned up a few times. As yet, its antigen is unknown. TCRdb recomputed calls from the 5' RACE reads with MiXCR, one row per CDR3 protein. The sample has some 500,000 distinct CDR3 sequences, approximately 22% seen once. This sample was also put to use in a study of T cells expressing NK-cell markers. That publication notes: Repertoire data for TCR beta were derived from sorted T cells (CD3+CD56+NKG2C+, CD3+CD56+NKG2C- and CD3+CD56-NKG2C+). What restricted sorting to alpha-beta TCR T cells in several experiments was an anti-gamma-delta TCR antibody.

The clonotype was recovered from a woman between 18 and 29 years old in good health. This chain links TRBV20-1 with TRBJ2-7; TRBD2 agrees at 7 bases. Sequencing was carried out using CD4+ T cells sorted from blood. The chain's CDR3 is CSASPTGTNYEQYF. The CDR3 nucleotides read TGCAGTGCTAGTCCAACCGGGACTAACTACGAGCAGTACTTC.